This T cell receptor beta chain appears in the sequencing data of a study of T cell responses to AZD1222 COVID-19 vaccine. The study, taken as a whole, reports: Rises in breadth and depth of Spike-specific TCRs came after two AZD1222 doses. Clonal diversity was possibly underestimated, and white British individuals and females predominated among donors.

V shed 6 bases and J shed 10 bases, with 10 bases lying between them. Germline V gives CDR1 LGHNT, CDR2 FRNRAP. The CDR3 has 11 amino acids. Using immunoSEQ multiplex PCR, the repertoire was profiled, and TCRdb retains in-frame clones only, with some absent. The data contain 100,000 or so clones, 88% of them seen just once; the ten biggest clones take up around 2.5%. This clone showed up just once. The antigen is not known. This sample comprised peripheral blood, obtained on day 0 of AZD1222 vaccination. The chain employs TRBV12-5 and TRBJ2-1; the D is unclear. The receptor was isolated from an adult in good health. CDR3 coding DNA: TGTGCTAGTGGCCTTCTAGGCGAGCAGTTCTTC. Amino acids: CASGLLGEQFF.